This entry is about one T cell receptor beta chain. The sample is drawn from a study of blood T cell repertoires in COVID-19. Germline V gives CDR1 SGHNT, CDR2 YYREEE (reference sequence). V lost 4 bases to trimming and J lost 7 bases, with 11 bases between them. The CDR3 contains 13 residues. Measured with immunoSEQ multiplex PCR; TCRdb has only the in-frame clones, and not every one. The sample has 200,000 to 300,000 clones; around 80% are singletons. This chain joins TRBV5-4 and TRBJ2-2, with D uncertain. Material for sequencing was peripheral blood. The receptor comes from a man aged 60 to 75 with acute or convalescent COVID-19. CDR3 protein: CASSLAISGELFF. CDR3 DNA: TGTGCCAGCAGCCTGGCAATCAGCGGGGAGCTGTTTTTT.